The present TCR beta chain was sequenced within a study of shared T cell receptors in the human thymus. This CDR3 spans 18 amino acids. V shed 0 bases and J shed 7 bases, with 25 bases lying between them. The germline V gene has CDR1 GTSNPN and CDR2 SVGIG (reference sequence). Measured with immunoSEQ multiplex PCR; TCRdb has only the in-frame clones, and not every one. The sample lists about 610,000 clones; around 89% were seen once. A further study also used this sample, focusing on human thymus T cells. Turning to that study: Those donating were healthy Finnish infants in corrective surgery for congenital heart defects. Resections obtained during corrective heart surgery supplied the thymus tissue. Related research reported highly overlapping thymic repertoires among unrelated individuals.

Source material: thymocytes. This TCR came from a boy younger than two with a congenital heart defect. The chain employs TRBV30 and TRBJ1-5; tentative D call: TRBD1 (6 bases). The CDR3 DNA reads as TGTGCCTGGAGTGTAAAGACCGGCAGGGGTCACCCAAACCAGCCCCAGCATTTT. It is translated as CAWSVKTGRGHPNQPQHF.